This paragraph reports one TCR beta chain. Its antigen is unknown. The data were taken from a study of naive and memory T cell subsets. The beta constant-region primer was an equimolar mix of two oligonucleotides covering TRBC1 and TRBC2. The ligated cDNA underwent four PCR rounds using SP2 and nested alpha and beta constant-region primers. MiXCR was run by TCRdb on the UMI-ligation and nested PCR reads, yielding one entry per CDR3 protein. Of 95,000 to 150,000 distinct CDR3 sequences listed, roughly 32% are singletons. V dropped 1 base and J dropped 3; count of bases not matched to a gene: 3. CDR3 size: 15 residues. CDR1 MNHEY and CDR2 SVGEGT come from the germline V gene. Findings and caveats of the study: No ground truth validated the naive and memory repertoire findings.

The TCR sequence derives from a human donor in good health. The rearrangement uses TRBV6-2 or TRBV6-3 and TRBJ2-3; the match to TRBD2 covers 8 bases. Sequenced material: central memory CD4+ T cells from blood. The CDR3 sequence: CASSYWGLETDTQYF. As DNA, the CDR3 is TGTGCCAGCAGTTACTGGGGACTAGAAACAGATACGCAGTATTTT.